This TCR beta chain was observed in a study of OX40 agonist ivuxolimab in advanced cancers. Germline CDR1 reads LNHDA; CDR2 reads SQIVND (reference sequence). The ends were cut back, 3 bases at V and 6 bases at J, with 12 bases in the middle. This CDR3 comprises 14 residues. Method: immunoSEQ multiplex PCR; TCRdb's copy keeps in-frame clones and lacks some. The table shows some 70,000 clones, with roughly 84% occurring only once. The material was CD4+ or CD8+ T cells sorted from blood, obtained in a trial of the OX40 agonist ivuxolimab. This chain uses TRBV19 with TRBJ1-5; tentative D call: TRBD1 (5 bases). The sequence came from an adult with an advanced solid tumor such as melanoma, head and neck, liver or kidney cancer. CDR3 DNA: TGTGCCAGTAGTATCCAGGGATCCTCTCAGCCCCAGCATTTT. It encodes CASSIQGSSQPQHF.